Included here is one T cell receptor (beta chain) sequence, with context. Its antigen specificity is not known. The record has no base qualities; no much larger clone is one base away. The immunoSEQ Assay, a bias-controlled multiplex PCR, was used to amplify TCRbeta CDR3 regions from genomic DNA. On the authors' methods: The number of nucleated cells in each sample was estimated from the amplification of reference gene primers within the assay. To quantify the absolute abundance of each unique TCRbeta CDR3 rearrangement, sequence reads were collapsed and filtered. For each sample, productive Simpson clonality was calculated by taking the square root of Simpson's diversity index across productive rearrangements. TCRdb's version of the immuneACCESS table is confined to in-frame rearrangements and falls short of the full clone set. An unresolved V gene accounts for under half of the shortfall where checked; the remainder is of unknown origin. That table is the source of V, J and clone size, and D and trimming were worked out from the DNA. The table for this sample lists fewer than 70,000 clones; approximately 84% of them were counted only once. Around 8% of the sample rests with the top ten.

Collaborating institutions collected whole blood in K2EDTA tubes following their own protocols. Collaborator samples were shipped for TCRbeta analysis as frozen whole blood, isolated PBMCs, or DNA extracted from either sample type. The germline V gene encodes CDR1 SGHTA and CDR2 FQGNSA. Ends trimmed: V by 5 bases, J by 7 bases; bases unmatched to a gene: 1. From the cysteine through the phenylalanine, the CDR3 covers 12 amino acids. Only the CDR3 region is kept as DNA, spanning 36 bases read in frame from base 1. These data belong to a study of blood T cell repertoires in COVID-19 (TCRdb year 2020). About the investigation overall: Samples from collaborators originated in the United States, Italy and Spain and spanned both the acute and convalescent phases of COVID-19. Sample metadata almost always included a de-identified subject ID, COVID-19 status, age in years and sex. Subjects who had been exposed to COVID-19, were actively infected with it, or had recovered from it provided the deeply sampled blood TCRbeta repertoires that made up the dataset. Where HLA class I and class II types were available, the types were taken from metadata supplied by the sample provider, not from assay-based typing. The material from the prospective study consisted of cDNA or gDNA derived from T cells, B-cell-depleted T cells, or PBMCs. The samples were drawn from the first 160 participants of the ongoing ImmuneRACE study and from some 1,300 subjects provided by 6 global collaborators. The repertoires were made available in a free public database intended to serve as a resource for research on the immune response to SARS-CoV-2.

Broad study findings and their caveats: The amount of clinical and demographic metadata varied by source and participant and was provided uncurated.

The material sequenced was peripheral blood. The origin of this receptor is a man aged 50 to 59 with active COVID-19. The chain is assembled from TRBV7-2 and TRBJ2-2, with 7 bases matching TRBD1. This receptor carries the CDR3 CASSRQGGELFF. The base sequence is TGTGCCAGCAGCCGACAGGGCGGGGAGCTGTTTTTT.